Each of the 29 T cell receptor beta chains below was sequenced from the same sample in a study of response to subunit inactivated influenza vaccine listed by TCRdb under 2018. The method behind the library was RT-PCR. The listed sequencing device is Illumina HiSeq 2500. Starting from the raw public reads, TCRdb applied fastp trimming at Q25, assembled clones with MiXCR and retained in-frame beta chains. Rows with one shared CDR3 protein collapse into an entry with the most common genes and DNA. This sample holds under 950,000 distinct CDR3 sequences; approximately 21% were observed only once. The top ten constitute 9.5% to 13% of the sample. The sequences come from PBMCs from blood, collected less than 6 days after vaccination. Receptor source: a man over 45 who received an inactivated influenza vaccine. Donor details come from another sample of the same person, matched by shared clones.

The rearrangement links TRBV7-2 to TRBJ1-2; D not certain. The CDR3 spans 13 residues. V was shortened by 5 bases and J by 11 bases, with 18 bases between the two germline ends. Per the germline V gene, CDR1 is SGHTA and CDR2 is FQGNSA. The CDR3 spells CASSQVWEARYTF. The DNA for the CDR3 is TGTGCCAGCAGCCAGGTGTGGGAGGCAAGGTACACCTTC.

The V call is TRBV10-3, the J call TRBJ2-5; 10 bases are a match to TRBD1. V lost 5 bases to trimming and J lost 0 bases; unmatched junction nucleotides: 3. This CDR3 spans 15 amino acids. CDR1 and CDR2 from the germline V gene are ENHRY and SYGVKD. The CDR3 DNA follows: TGTGCCATCAGTCGGACAGGGGGGAACCAAGAGACCCAGTACTTC. Translation: CAISRTGGNQETQYF.

The gene calls are TRBV28 and TRBJ1-1; D not certain. The V and J ends lost 6 bases and 0 bases respectively, with 14 bases between them. CDR3 length equals 15 residues. Germline CDR1 is MDHEN and CDR2 is SYDVKM. CDR3 in DNA: TGTGCCAGCAGCCCCGGGCTCCTATTGAACACTGAAGCTTTCTTT. This gives the protein CASSPGLLLNTEAFF.

J is TRBJ2-3 and V is TRBV6-2 or TRBV6-3, with 11 bases fitting TRBD2. The V and J ends lost 7 bases and 4 bases, in that order; junction bases with no gene match: 7. Germline assignment: CDR1 MNHEY and CDR2 SVGEGT. CDR3 length: 15 amino acids. The CDR3 loop reads CASIDGSGGADTQYF. CDR3 DNA: TGTGCCAGCATCGACGGTAGCGGGGGGGCAGATACGCAGTATTTT.

Ten or more counts support this clonotype. The V gene is TRBV27, the J gene TRBJ2-3; 7 bases agree with TRBD2. The germline V gene has CDR1 MNHEY and CDR2 SMNVEV (reference sequence). There are 17 residues in the CDR3. The ends lost 0 bases at V and 1 base at J; junction bases unmatched: 7. CDR3 coding DNA: TGTGCCAGCAGTTTATCGTGGCGGGAGAGGGGCACAGATACGCAGTATTTT. Its protein product is CASSLSWRERGTDTQYF.

This clonotype was recorded at least ten times. The V call is TRBV5-1, the J call TRBJ2-1; 10 nucleotides align to TRBD2. Unmatched junction bases numbered 11, after V lost 3 bases and J lost 2 bases. The germline V gene has CDR1 SGHRS and CDR2 YFSETQ. The CDR3 sequence is 18 residues long. The CDR3 region is CASSSAFLLAGAYNEQFF. The DNA of the CDR3 is TGCGCCAGCAGCTCAGCATTTCTTCTAGCGGGAGCCTACAATGAGCAGTTCTTC. Together with reference TRBV5-1 and TRBJ2-1, the CDR3 gives the full variable domain: KAGVTQTPRYLIKTRGQQVTLSCSPISGHRSVSWYQQTPGQGLQFLFEYFSETQRNKGNFPGRFSGRQFSNSRSEMNVSTLELGDSALYLCASSSAFLLAGAYNEQFFGPGTRLTVL.

This clonotype was seen a few times. The rearrangement uses TRBV5-1 and TRBJ2-3, with TRBD1 identical over 7 bases. The CDR3 has 14 amino acids. The germline V gene has CDR1 SGHRS and CDR2 YFSETQ. V lost 4 bases to trimming and J lost 3 bases; unmatched junction nucleotides: 5. CDR3 region: CASSRDRWTDTQYF. CDR3 coding DNA: TGCGCCAGCAGCCGGGACAGATGGACAGATACGCAGTATTTT. Variable domain in full (rest from reference TRBV5-1 and TRBJ2-3): KAGVTQTPRYLIKTRGQQVTLSCSPISGHRSVSWYQQTPGQGLQFLFEYFSETQRNKGNFPGRFSGRQFSNSRSEMNVSTLELGDSALYLCASSRDRWTDTQYFGPGTRLTVL.

This clonotype came up a few times. V gene TRBV27 combines with J gene TRBJ2-5, with 8 bases aligning to TRBD1. Germline-derived CDR1 and CDR2 are MNHEY and SMNVEV (reference sequence). Losses at the gene ends were 3 bases for V and 5 bases for J; bases not matched to a gene: 5. This CDR3 region has 14 residues. The CDR3 sequence is CASSLQGAIETQYF. CDR3 bases: TGTGCCAGCAGTTTGCAGGGGGCGATTGAGACCCAGTACTTC.

This clonotype has a handful of counts. This chain links TRBV11-2 with TRBJ2-3, with 9 bases matching TRBD1. The length of the CDR3 is 15 residues. Germline V CDR1 and CDR2: SGHAT, FQNNGV. Losses at the gene ends were 0 bases for V and 7 bases for J; bases not matched to a gene: 5. In DNA, the CDR3 is TGTGCCAGCAGCTTAGATTTGGGGACAGGGAATACGCAGTATTTT. Residues: CASSLDLGTGNTQYF.

This clonotype has only a few counts. The V gene is TRBV10-3, the J gene TRBJ2-7; D is unresolved. The V gene's germline CDR1 is ENHRY and CDR2 SYGVKD. Trimming took off 6 bases at V and 4 bases at J, with 16 bases between the two ends. The CDR3 loop spans 14 amino acids. The CDR3 loop is CAISFGGVGYEQYF. CDR3 nucleotides: TGTGCCATCAGCTTCGGTGGGGTTGGGTACGAGCAGTACTTC.

This clonotype occurred a few times. The rearrangement links TRBV5-1 to TRBJ1-4, with D maybe TRBD1 (6 bases). The V gene's germline CDR1 is SGHRS and CDR2 YFSETQ. This CDR3 spans 15 amino acids. V dropped 3 bases and J dropped 8 bases, with 17 bases sitting between them. The CDR3 spells CASSWGTSIREKLFF. DNA for the CDR3: TGCGCCAGCAGCTGGGGGACATCGATACGAGAAAAACTGTTTTTT.

In its sample, this clonotype was seen many times. The chain recombines TRBV5-1 with TRBJ2-7; D possibly corresponds to TRBD1 (6 bases). From germline, CDR1 is SGHRS and CDR2 YFSETQ. V was clipped by 4 bases and J by 2 bases, with 13 bases between them. This CDR3 has 14 residues. The CDR3 bases are TGCGCCAGCAGCCCCGGACAGCTTCCCTACGAGCAGTACTTC. This encodes CASSPGQLPYEQYF. The complete variable domain, with remaining parts taken from reference TRBV5-1 and TRBJ2-7, reads KAGVTQTPRYLIKTRGQQVTLSCSPISGHRSVSWYQQTPGQGLQFLFEYFSETQRNKGNFPGRFSGRQFSNSRSEMNVSTLELGDSALYLCASSPGQLPYEQYFGPGTRLTVT.

This sequence joins TRBV4-3 and TRBJ2-7, with no clear D. Germline CDR1 and CDR2: LGHNA and YSLEER. With 0 bases removed from V and 0 bases from J, the gap between germline ends came to 15 bases. The CDR3 loop spans 17 amino acids. The CDR3 reads CASSQDRAEITSYEQYF. The CDR3 DNA follows: TGCGCCAGCAGCCAAGACAGAGCCGAGATTACCTCCTACGAGCAGTACTTC.

In its sample, this clonotype was seen a few times. J is TRBJ2-5 and V is TRBV7-9; tentatively, D is TRBD2 (5 bases). Trimming pared 2 bases from V and 2 bases from J, leaving 15 bases between. CDR3 size: 16 residues. CDR1 and CDR2 from the germline V gene are SEHNR and FQNEAQ (reference sequence). The CDR3 region has the DNA TGTGCCAGCAGCTTAAGCGGTGGCCGGGCTCAAGAGACCCAGTACTTC. Its translation is CASSLSGGRAQETQYF.

In its sample, this clonotype was seen a few times. V usage is TRBV27 and J usage is TRBJ2-2, with TRBD2 identical over 10 bases. The CDR3 contains 16 residues. The ends lost 3 bases at V and 6 bases at J; junction bases unmatched: 7. CDR1 and CDR2 (germline): MNHEY, SMNVEV (reference sequence). The CDR3 nucleotides are TGTGCCAGCAGTTTGCCTAGCGGGAGCGGCCCCGGGGAGCTGTTTTTT. Protein: CASSLPSGSGPGELFF.

V gene TRBV20-1 combines with J gene TRBJ2-7; 13 bases are a match to TRBD2. V dropped 2 bases and J dropped 4; count of bases not matched to a gene: 11. The CDR3 totals 17 residues. Germline CDR1 is DFQATT and CDR2 is SNEGSKA (reference sequence). CDR3 nucleotide sequence: TGCAGTGCTAGATCCCCAGGGACTAGCGGGAACCCGTACGAGCAGTACTTC. This translates into CSARSPGTSGNPYEQYF.

This sequence joins TRBV5-1 and TRBJ1-1; D perhaps matches TRBD1 (6 bases). Germline V gives CDR1 SGHRS, CDR2 YFSETQ. The CDR3 has 15 amino acids. The V end was cut by 5 bases, the J end by 4 bases, with 18 bases between. CDR3 residues: CASSSGGGEGTEAFF. The DNA for the CDR3 is TGCGCCAGCAGTTCAGGAGGGGGGGAAGGCACTGAAGCTTTCTTT.

The rearrangement uses TRBV5-4 and TRBJ2-1, with D maybe TRBD2 (6 bases). CDR1 and CDR2 (germline): SGHNT, YYREEE (reference sequence). Trimming removed 0 bases from V and 12 bases from J, with 13 bases in between. This CDR3 comprises 13 residues. The CDR3 spells CASSLAEGRWQFF. The CDR3 coding sequence is TGTGCCAGCAGCTTGGCGGAGGGACGGTGGCAGTTCTTC.

Only a few counts were recorded for this clonotype. The chain employs TRBV18 and TRBJ2-7; unclear D gene. Germline V CDR1 and CDR2: KGHSH, LQKENI. The CDR3 length is 15 residues. V lost 3 bases and J 0 bases, leaving 12 bases between the germline ends. The CDR3 protein is CASSPIGSPSYEQYF. DNA of the CDR3: TGTGCCAGCTCACCTATAGGCAGCCCCTCCTACGAGCAGTACTTC.

The rearrangement joins TRBV20-1 to TRBJ2-7; weak D call: TRBD1 (5 bases). The CDR3 runs to 13 residues. Between the trimmed V and J ends, which lost 3 bases and 1 base, there was a span of 10 bases. The V gene's germline CDR1 is DFQATT and CDR2 SNEGSKA (reference sequence). The CDR3: CSARSRDSYEQYF. The CDR3 region has the DNA TGCAGTGCTAGGTCCAGGGATTCCTACGAGCAGTACTTC.

The chain couples TRBV10-3 to TRBJ2-7, with 10 bases fitting TRBD1. The CDR3 is made up of 13 amino acids. J gave up 5 bases and V 3 bases, and 1 base lay outside the gene matches. Germline V gene lookup returns CDR1 ENHRY and CDR2 SYGVKD. The CDR3 sequence is CAISEGTGDEQYF. In nucleotides, the CDR3 is TGTGCCATCAGTGAAGGGACAGGGGACGAGCAGTACTTC.

This chain joins TRBV4-1 and TRBJ2-7; 8 bases are a match to TRBD1. The CDR3 consists of 15 residues. Trimming took 2 bases from V and 6 from J; bases not matched to a gene: 9. Germline assignment: CDR1 MGHRA and CDR2 YSYEKL. The CDR3 spells CASSQRTGRWVEQYF. The CDR3 DNA is TGCGCCAGCAGCCAACGGACAGGGAGGTGGGTCGAGCAGTACTTC.

To note about this clonotype: Being one base from a much bigger clone, this may be a read error. The chain has TRBV29-1 and TRBJ2-2; 8 positions agree with TRBD2. The CDR3 has 15 amino acids. Germline V lookup: CDR1 SQVTM, CDR2 ANQGSEA. The CDR3, as DNA: TGCATCGTTGTTAAAGCGGGAGATCGTACCGGGGAGCTGTTTTTT. It codes for CIVVKAGDRTGELFF.

This clonotype was seen more than once but under ten times. The chain couples TRBV10-3 to TRBJ2-3; D assignment may be TRBD1 or TRBD2 (5 bases each). The CDR3 covers 15 residues. V dropped 6 bases and J dropped 2 bases, with 15 bases sitting between them. Germline V gene data show CDR1 as ENHRY and CDR2 as SYGVKD. CDR3 protein: CAIRAGTGVTDTQYF. The CDR3 bases are TGTGCCATCAGAGCCGGGACCGGAGTCACAGATACGCAGTATTTT.

J is TRBJ2-4 and V is TRBV6-5, with a tentative D call TRBD1 (6 bases). The V end lost 0 bases, the J end lost 2 bases, and 14 bases lay between the germline ends. CDR3 length equals 17 residues. Looked up from germline, CDR1 is MNHEY and CDR2 is SVGAGI. The CDR3 reads CASSYSKGRGTKNIQYF. CDR3 coding DNA: TGTGCCAGCAGTTACTCGAAAGGCAGGGGAACCAAAAACATTCAGTACTTC.

The rearrangement joins TRBV5-1 to TRBJ1-1; perhaps TRBD1 as D (5 bases). The germline V gene encodes CDR1 SGHRS and CDR2 YFSETQ. V was clipped by 3 bases and J by 4 bases, with 13 bases between them. CDR3 size: 14 residues. CDR3 sequence reads: CASSSRGGGTEAFF. The CDR3, as DNA: TGCGCCAGCAGCTCCCGCGGCGGGGGCACTGAAGCTTTCTTT. Combining the CDR3 with reference TRBV5-1 and TRBJ1-1 gives the whole variable domain KAGVTQTPRYLIKTRGQQVTLSCSPISGHRSVSWYQQTPGQGLQFLFEYFSETQRNKGNFPGRFSGRQFSNSRSEMNVSTLELGDSALYLCASSSRGGGTEAFFGQGTRLTVV.

The genes are TRBV18 and TRBJ2-3; D is ambiguous. The CDR3 length is 16 residues. Germline V gives CDR1 KGHSH, CDR2 LQKENI. Trimming removed 3 bases from V and 0 bases from J, with 13 bases in between. The CDR3 DNA reads as TGTGCCAGCTCACCGCCGTCTCCGGGCAGCACAGATACGCAGTATTTT. It is translated as CASSPPSPGSTDTQYF.

The sample holds a few counts of this clonotype. The chain joins TRBV5-6 to TRBJ2-7; 8 bases map to TRBD1. V was pared by 5 bases and J by 4 bases, with 17 bases of the junction left unmatched. The CDR3 spans 17 residues. Looked up from germline, CDR1 is SGHDT and CDR2 is YYEEEE. The CDR3 sequence is CASRISRDRTLIYEQYF. The CDR3 DNA is TGTGCCAGCAGGATCTCCCGGGACAGGACTTTGATTTACGAGCAGTACTTC.

The chain links TRBV29-1 to TRBJ2-2, with D uncertain. Germline values: CDR1 SQVTM, CDR2 ANQGSEA. This CDR3 is built from 16 residues. V was shortened by 1 base and J by 0 bases, with 12 bases between the two germline ends. The CDR3 sequence is CSVEVVWGSNTGELFF. CDR3 nucleotides: TGCAGCGTTGAAGTAGTCTGGGGATCGAACACCGGGGAGCTGTTTTTT.